A selection of T cell receptor beta chains follows, all from one sample in a study of graft-versus-host responses after intestinal transplantation. The protocol was immunoSEQ multiplex PCR, while the TCRdb copy is restricted to in-frame clones and leaves out a portion. The top ten hold about 0.22% of the sample, which has almost 40,000 clones, 90% to 95% seen once. The antigens of these receptors remain unknown. The sample in question was unstimulated CD8+ T cells sorted from spleen or lymph node cells, obtained before transplant. Every receptor here comes from a human donor who was the organ donor for an intestinal transplant. Both conserved end residues are part of each CDR3. D genes are given only for firm matches. Clone size appears in some rows only: once, few, many, or a class for an expanded clone.

size	D	V	J	CDR3	DNA
once	.	TRBV5-8	TRBJ2-7	CASSLAGAGGEQYF	TGTGCCAGCAGCTTGGCCGGGGCAGGTGGCGAGCAGTACTTC
.	.	TRBV2	TRBJ2-3	CASSDGVGFSTDTQYF	TGTGCCAGCAGTGACGGGGTGGGCTTTAGCACAGATACGCAGTATTTT
.	TRBD2	TRBV5-6	TRBJ2-3	CASSLAGGTDTQYF	TGTGCCAGCAGCTTAGCGGGGGGCACAGATACGCAGTATTTT
.	.	TRBV27	TRBJ2-2	CASSLSTVEGLPIGTGELFF	TGTGCCAGCAGTTTATCCACAGTGGAGGGTCTCCCTATTGGAACCGGGGAGCTGTTTTTT
.	.	TRBV19	TRBJ1-1	CASSTGRRYSMNTEAFF	TGTGCCAGTAGTACAGGGCGACGATACTCCATGAACACTGAAGCTTTCTTT
.	.	TRBV5-5	TRBJ2-1	CASSLVATSSYNEQFF	TGTGCCAGCAGCTTGGTCGCGACAAGCTCCTACAATGAGCAGTTCTTC
.	.	TRBV21-1	TRBJ2-6	CASSKPTTGQRPGANVLTF	TGTGCCAGCAGCAAACCGACGACGGGACAGCGGCCTGGGGCCAACGTCCTGACTTTC
.	TRBD2	TRBV27	TRBJ2-1	CASSLSSSGGVNEQFF	TGTGCCAGCAGTTTATCATCTAGCGGGGGGGTCAATGAGCAGTTCTTC
.	.	TRBV30	TRBJ2-6	CAWRETSGANVLTF	TGTGCCTGGAGAGAAACCTCTGGGGCCAACGTCCTGACTTTC
.	.	TRBV7-2	TRBJ2-1	CASSSVQGNEQFF	TGTGCCAGCAGCTCCGTTCAGGGGAATGAGCAGTTCTTC
once	.	TRBV5-1	TRBJ2-1	CASSWPNNEQFF	TGCGCCAGCAGCTGGCCCAACAATGAGCAGTTCTTC
.	.	TRBV15	TRBJ2-1	CATSGFLASSYNEQFF	TGTGCCACCAGCGGGTTCCTAGCGAGCTCCTACAATGAGCAGTTCTTC
.	TRBD1	TRBV5-1	TRBJ1-2	CASSWDSGYGYTF	TGCGCCAGCAGCTGGGACAGTGGCTATGGCTACACCTTC
.	TRBD1	TRBV7-7	TRBJ2-1	CASSLYPGTGDNEQFF	TGTGCTAGCAGCTTATACCCCGGGACAGGGGACAATGAGCAGTTCTTC
.	TRBD1	TRBV28	TRBJ1-5	CASSPISGQGAFYSNQPQHF	TGTGCCAGCAGTCCGATCTCAGGACAGGGGGCCTTTTATAGCAATCAGCCCCAGCATTTT
.	TRBD1	TRBV9	TRBJ1-1	CASSVVGQGIMNTEAFF	TGTGCCAGCAGCGTAGTAGGACAGGGGATAATGAACACTGAAGCTTTCTTT
.	.	TRBV28	TRBJ2-2	CASTLDQSTGELFF	TGTGCCAGCACCCTCGATCAGAGCACCGGGGAGCTGTTTTTT
once	TRBD1	TRBV27	TRBJ1-2	CASSHRTGMHYGYTF	TGTGCCAGCAGTCATCGGACAGGGATGCACTATGGCTACACCTTC
.	.	TRBV27	TRBJ2-1	CASSYTGSNEQFF	TGTGCCAGCAGTTATACAGGGTCCAATGAGCAGTTCTTC
.	TRBD1	TRBV5-6	TRBJ2-3	CASSLAGTGRTDTQYF	TGTGCCAGCAGCTTGGCAGGGACAGGGAGGACAGATACGCAGTATTTT
.	.	TRBV5-1	TRBJ2-5	CASSLLPGRETQYF	TGCGCCAGCAGCTTGCTTCCCGGGCGGGAGACCCAGTACTTC
.	TRBD1	TRBV6-5	TRBJ2-2	CASSEMTGMELFF	TGTGCCAGCAGTGAGATGACAGGGATGGAGCTGTTTTTT
.	.	TRBV5-5	TRBJ2-3	CASSPGPAAGSPMQYF	TGTGCCAGCAGCCCTGGCCCGGCTGCAGGGTCTCCTATGCAGTATTTT
.	.	TRBV30	TRBJ1-2	CAWSLSGDGYTF	TGTGCCTGGAGTTTATCGGGGGATGGCTACACCTTC
.	TRBD1	TRBV5-6	TRBJ2-3	CASSPWTGPPEYF	TGTGCCAGCAGCCCTTGGACAGGTCCTCCGGAGTATTTT
.	.	TRBV2	TRBJ1-1	CASSDPLRDTEAFF	TGTGCCAGCAGTGACCCACTACGGGACACTGAAGCTTTCTTT